This T cell receptor beta chain was retrieved from a study of cytomegalovirus exposure and HLA in healthy donors. Generated by immunoSEQ multiplex PCR, the TCRdb table keeps only in-frame clones and is missing some. The data show under 200,000 clones, with nearly 90% seen just once and more than 3.5% held by the top ten. Germline CDR1 is SGHDT and CDR2 is YYEEEE. The CDR3 runs 16 residues. V was clipped by 4 bases and J by 3 bases; unmatched bases: 11. The rearrangement uses TRBV5-6 and TRBJ1-2, with 8 bases fitting TRBD1. The clonotype was recovered from a man between 18 and 29 years old in good health and CMV-seropositive. Material: PBMCs. CDR3 sequence reads: CASSTSGDRRYYGYTF. The CDR3 DNA sequence: TGTGCCAGCAGCACCTCCGGGGACAGGAGGTACTATGGCTACACCTTC. The full variable domain, completed using reference TRBV5-6 and TRBJ1-2, is DAGVTQSPTHLIKTRGQQVTLRCSPKSGHDTVSWYQQALGQGPQFIFQYYEEEERQRGNFPDRFSGHQFPNYSSELNVNALLLGDSALYLCASSTSGDRRYYGYTFGSGTRLTVV.